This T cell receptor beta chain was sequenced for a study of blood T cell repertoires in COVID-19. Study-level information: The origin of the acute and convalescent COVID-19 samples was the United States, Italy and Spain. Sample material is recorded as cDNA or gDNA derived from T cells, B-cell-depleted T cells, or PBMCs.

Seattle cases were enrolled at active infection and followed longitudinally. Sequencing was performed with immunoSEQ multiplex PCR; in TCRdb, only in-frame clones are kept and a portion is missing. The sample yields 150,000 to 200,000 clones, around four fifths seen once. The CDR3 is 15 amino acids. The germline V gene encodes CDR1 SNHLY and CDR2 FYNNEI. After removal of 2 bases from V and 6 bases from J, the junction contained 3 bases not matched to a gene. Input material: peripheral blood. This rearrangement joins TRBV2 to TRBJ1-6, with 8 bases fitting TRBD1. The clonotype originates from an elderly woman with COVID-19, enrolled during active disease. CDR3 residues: CASSESGQGNSPLHF. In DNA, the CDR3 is TGTGCCAGCAGTGAATCCGGACAGGGTAATTCACCCCTCCACTTT.